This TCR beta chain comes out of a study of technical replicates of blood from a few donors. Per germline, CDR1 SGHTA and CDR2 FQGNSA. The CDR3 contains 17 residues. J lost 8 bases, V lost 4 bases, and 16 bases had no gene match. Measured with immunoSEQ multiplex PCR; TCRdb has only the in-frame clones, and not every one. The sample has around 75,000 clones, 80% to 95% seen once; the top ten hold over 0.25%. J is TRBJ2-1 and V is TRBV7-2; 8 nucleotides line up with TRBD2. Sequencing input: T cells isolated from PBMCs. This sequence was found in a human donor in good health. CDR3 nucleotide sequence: TGTGCCAGCAGCTCCCCGCTCACTAGCGGCCAGGCCGATGAGCAGTTCTTC. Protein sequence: CASSSPLTSGQADEQFF.